These T cell receptor beta chains were read from a single sample in a study of cytomegalovirus exposure and HLA in healthy donors. The table came from immunoSEQ multiplex PCR; TCRdb's copy has only in-frame clones and leaves some out. The sample lists roughly 200,000 clones, roughly 82% occurring once. Specimen: PBMCs. The receptors were sampled from a woman in her fifties or sixties in good health and CMV-seronegative. The CDR3 runs from the conserved cysteine through the conserved F or W. The order of the fields is clone size, CDR3 length, V gene, J gene, D gene, CDR3 DNA, CDR3 protein. D genes are given only for firm matches. Clone size is shown for a subset of rows, as once, few, many or a class of expanded clone.

clone size: -; CDR3 length: 17; V gene: TRBV28; J gene: TRBJ2-3; D gene: TRBD2; CDR3 DNA: TGTGCCAGCAGTTCGGGGACTAGCGGGGGGGCCGTAGATACGCAGTATTTT; CDR3 protein: CASSSGTSGGAVDTQYF
clone size: -; CDR3 length: 16; V gene: TRBV10-1; J gene: TRBJ2-3; D gene: TRBD2; CDR3 DNA: TGCGCCAGCGCCCAGGGACTAGCGGGCACCACAGATACGCAGTATTTT; CDR3 protein: CASAQGLAGTTDTQYF
clone size: -; CDR3 length: 14; V gene: TRBV10-3; J gene: TRBJ2-1; D gene: -; CDR3 DNA: TGTGCCATCAGTGAGGGACACACTAACAATGAGCAGTTCTTC; CDR3 protein: CAISEGHTNNEQFF
clone size: -; CDR3 length: 20; V gene: TRBV5-4; J gene: TRBJ2-1; D gene: TRBD2; CDR3 DNA: TGTGCCAGCAGCCCAGGTGTTAGCGGGAGTCCATTCCACCGATACAATGAGCAGTTCTTC; CDR3 protein: CASSPGVSGSPFHRYNEQFF
clone size: -; CDR3 length: 15; V gene: TRBV30; J gene: TRBJ1-4; D gene: -; CDR3 DNA: TGTGCCTGGAGTGGAAAACTCGCGGGTTCCGAAAAACTGTTTTTT; CDR3 protein: CAWSGKLAGSEKLFF
clone size: -; CDR3 length: 19; V gene: TRBV5-1; J gene: TRBJ2-2; D gene: -; CDR3 DNA: TGCGCCAGCAGCCCGTGGGGCAGTCCGAGAGTAGATAACACCGGGGAGCTGTTTTTT; CDR3 protein: CASSPWGSPRVDNTGELFF
clone size: -; CDR3 length: 18; V gene: TRBV4-2; J gene: TRBJ2-2; D gene: -; CDR3 DNA: TGTGCCAGCAGCCAATCAAACCGACAGATAACCCCTCAGGGGGAGCTGTTTTTT; CDR3 protein: CASSQSNRQITPQGELFF
clone size: -; CDR3 length: 13; V gene: TRBV5-1; J gene: TRBJ1-1; D gene: -; CDR3 DNA: TGCGCCAGCAGGACCCGGGAGAACACTGAAGCTTTCTTT; CDR3 protein: CASRTRENTEAFF
clone size: -; CDR3 length: 14; V gene: TRBV5-1; J gene: TRBJ2-7; D gene: TRBD1; CDR3 DNA: TGCGCCAGCGGCCCATGGGACAGCTCCTACGAGCAGTACTTC; CDR3 protein: CASGPWDSSYEQYF
clone size: few; CDR3 length: 14; V gene: TRBV5-6; J gene: TRBJ2-7; D gene: -; CDR3 DNA: TGTGCCAGCAGCATTGGAGGGGACTCCTACGAGCAGTACTTC; CDR3 protein: CASSIGGDSYEQYF
clone size: -; CDR3 length: 13; V gene: TRBV28; J gene: TRBJ1-1; D gene: TRBD1; CDR3 DNA: TGTGCCAGTAGGGACAGGGAGGGCACTGAAGCTTTCTTT; CDR3 protein: CASRDREGTEAFF
clone size: -; CDR3 length: 13; V gene: TRBV7-9; J gene: TRBJ1-2; D gene: -; CDR3 DNA: TGTGCCAGCAGCTTAGGGGGGGGACATGGCTACACCTTC; CDR3 protein: CASSLGGGHGYTF
clone size: -; CDR3 length: 15; V gene: TRBV19; J gene: TRBJ2-3; D gene: -; CDR3 DNA: TGTGCCAGTAGTATGTGGGGGCTGGGGACAGATACGCAGTATTTT; CDR3 protein: CASSMWGLGTDTQYF
clone size: -; CDR3 length: 14; V gene: TRBV4-1; J gene: TRBJ1-2; D gene: TRBD1; CDR3 DNA: TGCGCCAGCAGCCAAGTTAGACAGGGGGATGGCTACACCTTC; CDR3 protein: CASSQVRQGDGYTF
clone size: -; CDR3 length: 16; V gene: TRBV28; J gene: TRBJ2-6; D gene: -; CDR3 DNA: TGTGCCAGCAGTTTTCTCGTCGGCTCTGGGGCCAACGTCCTGACTTTC; CDR3 protein: CASSFLVGSGANVLTF
clone size: -; CDR3 length: 17; V gene: TRBV4-3; J gene: TRBJ2-7; D gene: -; CDR3 DNA: TGCGCCAGCAGCCAAGATGGGTTGGGCCAAAGCTCCTACGAGCAGTACTTC; CDR3 protein: CASSQDGLGQSSYEQYF
clone size: once; CDR3 length: 17; V gene: TRBV19; J gene: TRBJ1-5; D gene: -; CDR3 DNA: TGTGCCAGTAGTGGGTACAGGAAGAGGGGGAGCAATCAGCCCCAGCATTTT; CDR3 protein: CASSGYRKRGSNQPQHF
clone size: -; CDR3 length: 16; V gene: TRBV28; J gene: TRBJ1-5; D gene: TRBD1; CDR3 DNA: TGTGCCAGCAGTTTATCCGGACAGGGCAGCAATCAGCCCCAGCATTTT; CDR3 protein: CASSLSGQGSNQPQHF
clone size: -; CDR3 length: 15; V gene: TRBV29-1; J gene: TRBJ1-1; D gene: TRBD1; CDR3 DNA: TGCAGCGCCTATCCCTGGACAGGGATGAACACTGAAGCTTTCTTT; CDR3 protein: CSAYPWTGMNTEAFF
clone size: once; CDR3 length: 12; V gene: TRBV28; J gene: TRBJ2-7; D gene: -; CDR3 DNA: TGTGCCAGCAACGGGGTTTCCTACGAGCAGTACTTC; CDR3 protein: CASNGVSYEQYF
clone size: -; CDR3 length: 11; V gene: TRBV11-2; J gene: TRBJ2-7; D gene: -; CDR3 DNA: TGTGCCAGCAGCTTAGACGACGAGCAGTACTTC; CDR3 protein: CASSLDDEQYF